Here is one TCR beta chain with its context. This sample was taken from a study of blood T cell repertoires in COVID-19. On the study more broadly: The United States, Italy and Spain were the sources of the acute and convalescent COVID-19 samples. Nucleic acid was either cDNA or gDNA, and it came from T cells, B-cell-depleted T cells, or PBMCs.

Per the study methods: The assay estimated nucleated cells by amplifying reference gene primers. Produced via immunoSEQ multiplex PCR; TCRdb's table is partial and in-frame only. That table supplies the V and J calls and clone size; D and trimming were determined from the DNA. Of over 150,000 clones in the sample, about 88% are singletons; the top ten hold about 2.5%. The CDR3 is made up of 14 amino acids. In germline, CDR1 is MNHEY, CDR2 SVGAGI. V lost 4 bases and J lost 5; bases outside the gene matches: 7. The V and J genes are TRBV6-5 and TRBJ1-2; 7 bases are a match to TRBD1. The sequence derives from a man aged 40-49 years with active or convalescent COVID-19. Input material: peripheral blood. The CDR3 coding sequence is TGTGCCAGCAGTTTTAGGGGGCTAGGGTATGGCTACACCTTC. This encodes CASSFRGLGYGYTF.